One sample yielded the 4 T cell receptor beta chains listed below, sequenced in a study of cytomegalovirus exposure and HLA in healthy donors. The data were produced by immunoSEQ multiplex PCR, yet TCRdb's version contains in-frame clones alone and is incomplete. Found here are fewer than 60,000 clones, 90% to 95% of them singletons; the top ten hold 6.5% to 9.5%. The source material was PBMCs. The source of these receptors is a woman aged 18-30 years in good health and CMV-seropositive.

This rearrangement joins TRBV27 to TRBJ2-6, with 9 bases identical to TRBD1. CDR1 and CDR2 from the germline V gene are MNHEY and SMNVEV (reference sequence). The CDR3 is 17 amino acids. With V trimmed by 6 bases and J by 3 bases, 9 bases remained unmatched. DNA of the CDR3: TGTGCCAGCAGCCACACTACAGGGGGCTATGGGGCCAACGTCCTGACTTTC. It translates to CASSHTTGGYGANVLTF.

About this clone itself: The sample contains more than one DNA sequence encoding this CDR3. The chain links TRBV28 to TRBJ2-1; weak D call: TRBD2 (5 bases). Trimming shortened V by 2 bases and J by 0 bases, and 5 bases separated the two germline ends. The CDR3 is made up of 14 amino acids. Germline values: CDR1 MDHEN, CDR2 SYDVKM. The CDR3 is CASSLRGSYNEQFF. The CDR3 DNA reads as TGTGCCAGCAGTTTACGGGGCTCCTACAATGAGCAGTTCTTC.

This chain connects TRBV6-1 to TRBJ2-7; no clear D. CDR3 length equals 14 residues. Germline lookup yields CDR1 MNHNS and CDR2 SASEGT. Trimming stripped 0 bases from V and 4 bases from J, with 10 bases between. CDR3 region: CASSEAGNLYEQYF. The CDR3 DNA reads TGTGCCAGCAGTGAAGCGGGCAACCTTTACGAGCAGTACTTC.

The V and J genes are TRBV9 and TRBJ2-5; D unclear. There are 15 residues in the CDR3. The germline gives CDR1 SGDLS, CDR2 YYNGEE. With 5 bases removed from V and 2 bases from J, the gap between germline ends came to 16 bases. The CDR3 coding sequence is TGTGCCAGCAGTGAACACGGGTCCTTGCAAGAGACCCAGTACTTC. Protein product: CASSEHGSLQETQYF.